A selection of T cell receptor beta chains follows, all from one sample in a study of blood T cell repertoires in COVID-19. The protocol was immunoSEQ multiplex PCR, while the TCRdb copy is restricted to in-frame clones and leaves out a portion. The sample has approximately 97,000 clones; 75% to 95% are singletons. The specimen was peripheral blood. All receptors come from a man in his 60s with acute or convalescent COVID-19. Each CDR3 is given with its conserved first and last residue. D genes are given only for firm matches. The size of a clone is reported for some rows only, either as once, few or many, or as a class for expanded clones.

d_gene: NA; v_gene: TRBV24-1; abundance: NA; j_gene: TRBJ2-3; CDR3aa: CATSDFSDTQYF; CDR3nt: TGTGCCACCAGTGATTTTTCGGATACGCAGTATTTT
d_gene: NA; v_gene: TRBV15; abundance: NA; j_gene: TRBJ1-1; CDR3aa: CATSRDYKNTEAFF; CDR3nt: TGTGCCACCAGCAGAGATTACAAGAACACTGAAGCTTTCTTT
d_gene: TRBD1; v_gene: TRBV6-5; abundance: NA; j_gene: TRBJ1-6; CDR3aa: CASRTGTANSPLHF; CDR3nt: TGTGCCAGCAGGACCGGGACAGCAAATTCACCCCTCCACTTT
d_gene: TRBD1; v_gene: TRBV6-5; abundance: NA; j_gene: TRBJ1-1; CDR3aa: CASSYSTGDTEAFF; CDR3nt: TGTGCCAGCAGTTACAGCACAGGGGATACTGAAGCTTTCTTT
d_gene: NA; v_gene: TRBV5-4; abundance: NA; j_gene: TRBJ1-1; CDR3aa: CASSLVQGGYAEAFF; CDR3nt: TGTGCCAGCAGCTTGGTACAGGGCGGCTACGCTGAAGCTTTCTTT
d_gene: TRBD1; v_gene: TRBV10-3; abundance: NA; j_gene: TRBJ1-1; CDR3aa: CASGQASGGRNTEAFF; CDR3nt: TGTGCATCGGGACAGGCTTCGGGCGGGAGGAACACTGAAGCTTTCTTT
d_gene: NA; v_gene: TRBV6-1; abundance: once; j_gene: TRBJ1-4; CDR3aa: CASSEPRGAGRHEKLFF; CDR3nt: TGTGCCAGCAGTGAACCGCGTGGGGCAGGGAGGCATGAAAAACTGTTTTTT
d_gene: TRBD1; v_gene: TRBV7-9; abundance: NA; j_gene: TRBJ1-6; CDR3aa: CASSRTGPGSPLHF; CDR3nt: TGTGCCAGCAGCCGGACAGGGCCGGGGTCACCCCTCCACTTT
d_gene: NA; v_gene: TRBV19; abundance: few; j_gene: TRBJ1-1; CDR3aa: CASSIVQRVDTEAFF; CDR3nt: TGTGCCAGTAGTATAGTCCAGCGGGTGGACACTGAAGCTTTCTTT
d_gene: TRBD1; v_gene: TRBV3-1/TRBV3-2; abundance: NA; j_gene: TRBJ1-1; CDR3aa: CASSPGTGGNTEAFF; CDR3nt: TGTGCCAGCAGCCCCGGGACAGGGGGCAACACTGAAGCTTTCTTT
d_gene: NA; v_gene: TRBV5-8; abundance: NA; j_gene: TRBJ1-1; CDR3aa: CASSVQGPTEAFF; CDR3nt: TGTGCCAGCAGCGTGCAGGGCCCCACTGAAGCTTTCTTT
d_gene: TRBD1; v_gene: TRBV19; abundance: NA; j_gene: TRBJ1-2; CDR3aa: CASSIYPGGLSLSGYTF; CDR3nt: TGTGCCAGTAGTATCTACCCAGGGGGCCTCAGCTTGTCTGGCTACACCTTC
d_gene: TRBD1; v_gene: TRBV11-1; abundance: once; j_gene: TRBJ2-1; CDR3aa: CASSPQGQGWNEQFF; CDR3nt: TGTGCCAGCAGCCCGCAGGGACAGGGGTGGAATGAGCAGTTCTTC
d_gene: NA; v_gene: TRBV3-1/TRBV3-2; abundance: NA; j_gene: TRBJ1-2; CDR3aa: CASSQERGYTF; CDR3nt: TGTGCCAGCAGCCAAGAGCGAGGCTACACCTTC
d_gene: TRBD1; v_gene: TRBV30; abundance: NA; j_gene: TRBJ2-4; CDR3aa: CAWSRQGENIQYF; CDR3nt: TGTGCCTGGAGTAGGCAGGGGGAAAACATTCAGTACTTC
d_gene: NA; v_gene: TRBV5-5; abundance: NA; j_gene: TRBJ2-3; CDR3aa: CASSASAGLVADTQYF; CDR3nt: TGTGCCAGCAGCGCGTCGGCGGGACTGGTAGCAGATACGCAGTATTTT
d_gene: NA; v_gene: TRBV6-6; abundance: NA; j_gene: TRBJ1-5; CDR3aa: CASRADSFYQPQHF; CDR3nt: TGTGCCAGCAGGGCGGACAGTTTTTATCAGCCCCAGCATTTT
d_gene: NA; v_gene: TRBV9; abundance: NA; j_gene: TRBJ1-2; CDR3aa: CASSEGQSTLYGYTF; CDR3nt: TGTGCCAGCAGCGAGGGGCAGTCCACTCTCTATGGCTACACCTTC
d_gene: NA; v_gene: TRBV5-1; abundance: once; j_gene: TRBJ1-1; CDR3aa: CASSPQDGRNTEAFF; CDR3nt: TGCGCCAGCAGCCCACAGGATGGCAGGAACACTGAAGCTTTCTTT
d_gene: NA; v_gene: TRBV7-6; abundance: NA; j_gene: TRBJ1-3; CDR3aa: CASSSSPSGNTIYF; CDR3nt: TGTGCCAGCAGCTCCTCTCCCTCTGGAAACACCATATATTTT
d_gene: NA; v_gene: TRBV13; abundance: NA; j_gene: TRBJ2-7; CDR3aa: CASSFTGEQYF; CDR3nt: TGTGCCAGCAGCTTCACGGGCGAGCAGTACTTC
d_gene: NA; v_gene: TRBV4-2; abundance: NA; j_gene: TRBJ2-6; CDR3aa: CASSPAHWGTGANVLTF; CDR3nt: TGTGCCAGCAGCCCAGCCCATTGGGGCACTGGGGCCAACGTCCTGACTTTC
d_gene: NA; v_gene: TRBV4-1; abundance: NA; j_gene: TRBJ1-1; CDR3aa: CASSQADRLTSKAFF; CDR3nt: TGCGCCAGCAGCCAAGCGGACAGACTCACCAGCAAAGCTTTCTTT
d_gene: NA; v_gene: TRBV5-1; abundance: NA; j_gene: TRBJ1-1; CDR3aa: CASSLHGTEAFF; CDR3nt: TGCGCCAGCAGCTTACACGGGACAGAAGCTTTCTTT
d_gene: NA; v_gene: TRBV5-1; abundance: NA; j_gene: TRBJ1-5; CDR3aa: CASRRTEDQPQHF; CDR3nt: TGCGCCAGCAGACGCACAGAAGATCAGCCCCAGCATTTT
d_gene: NA; v_gene: TRBV7-8; abundance: NA; j_gene: TRBJ1-3; CDR3aa: CASSVRSSSGNTIYF; CDR3nt: TGTGCCAGCAGTGTGCGGTCGAGCTCTGGAAACACCATATATTTT
d_gene: NA; v_gene: TRBV21-1; abundance: NA; j_gene: TRBJ2-7; CDR3aa: CASSGRGAYEQYF; CDR3nt: TGTGCCAGCAGCGGCAGGGGGGCCTACGAGCAGTACTTC
d_gene: NA; v_gene: TRBV5-1; abundance: NA; j_gene: TRBJ2-1; CDR3aa: CASRIIDSYNEQFF; CDR3nt: TGCGCCAGCAGGATCATAGACAGCTACAATGAGCAGTTCTTC
d_gene: NA; v_gene: TRBV13; abundance: NA; j_gene: TRBJ1-4; CDR3aa: CASSSGLTLGSEKLFF; CDR3nt: TGTGCCAGCAGCTCGGGACTGACCCTTGGGAGTGAAAAACTGTTTTTT
d_gene: NA; v_gene: TRBV29-1; abundance: NA; j_gene: TRBJ1-4; CDR3aa: CSVLNEKLFF; CDR3nt: TGCAGCGTCCTAAATGAAAAACTGTTTTTT
d_gene: NA; v_gene: TRBV6-5; abundance: NA; j_gene: TRBJ1-1; CDR3aa: CASSYLLGSEAFF; CDR3nt: TGTGCCAGCAGTTATCTCTTAGGGAGTGAAGCTTTCTTT
d_gene: NA; v_gene: TRBV7-9; abundance: NA; j_gene: TRBJ1-6; CDR3aa: CASSLGGPYNSPLHF; CDR3nt: TGTGCCAGCAGCTTAGGGGGGCCGTATAATTCACCCCTCCACTTT
d_gene: TRBD2; v_gene: TRBV19; abundance: NA; j_gene: TRBJ2-5; CDR3aa: CASSISTGGQETQYF; CDR3nt: TGTGCCAGTAGTATCTCCACGGGGGGGCAAGAGACCCAGTACTTC
d_gene: TRBD1; v_gene: TRBV10-3; abundance: NA; j_gene: TRBJ2-3; CDR3aa: CAITPGSGQGVMDTQYF; CDR3nt: TGTGCCATCACCCCTGGGTCCGGACAGGGGGTTATGGATACGCAGTATTTT
d_gene: NA; v_gene: TRBV6-4; abundance: NA; j_gene: TRBJ1-5; CDR3aa: CASSAFFRVQPQHF; CDR3nt: TGTGCCAGCAGTGCCTTTTTCCGGGTTCAGCCCCAGCATTTT
d_gene: NA; v_gene: TRBV27; abundance: NA; j_gene: TRBJ1-1; CDR3aa: CASSLTGRIPGGFGAFF; CDR3nt: TGTGCCAGCAGTTTAACTGGGAGAATACCGGGCGGTTTTGGAGCTTTCTTT
d_gene: NA; v_gene: TRBV25-1; abundance: NA; j_gene: TRBJ1-2; CDR3aa: CASSDSAPTGVYNYGYTF; CDR3nt: TGTGCCAGCAGTGATTCCGCACCCACCGGGGTTTATAACTATGGCTACACCTTC
d_gene: TRBD1; v_gene: TRBV11-3; abundance: NA; j_gene: TRBJ2-3; CDR3aa: CASSFGQGTQYF; CDR3nt: TGTGCCAGCAGCTTTGGACAGGGTACGCAGTATTTT
d_gene: TRBD2; v_gene: TRBV7-2; abundance: NA; j_gene: TRBJ2-1; CDR3aa: CASSRRLANNEQFF; CDR3nt: TGTGCCAGCAGTCGACGACTAGCGAACAATGAGCAGTTCTTC
d_gene: TRBD1; v_gene: TRBV6-6; abundance: NA; j_gene: TRBJ1-1; CDR3aa: CASRNYRGSHTEAFF; CDR3nt: TGTGCCAGCAGGAACTACAGGGGGTCGCACACTGAAGCTTTCTTT
d_gene: TRBD1; v_gene: TRBV10-2; abundance: NA; j_gene: TRBJ1-5; CDR3aa: CASRGGFGPQHF; CDR3nt: TGCGCCAGTCGAGGGGGCTTCGGGCCCCAGCATTTT
d_gene: NA; v_gene: TRBV7-8; abundance: NA; j_gene: TRBJ1-5; CDR3aa: CASSVQGMGNQPQHF; CDR3nt: TGTGCCAGCAGCGTACAGGGAATGGGCAATCAGCCCCAGCATTTT